Presented here are 6 T cell receptor beta chains from one specimen sequenced in a study of technical replicates of blood from several donors. The protocol was immunoSEQ multiplex PCR, while the TCRdb copy is restricted to in-frame clones and leaves out a portion. The sample gives around 58,000 clones, about 87% of which show up once; more than 4% is in the top ten. Sequenced input: PBMCs. The receptors originated from a human donor in good health. Some clones in this sample may be carry-over from other donors' samples.

In this sample, this clone turned up a few times. The chain employs TRBV5-1 and TRBJ1-2, with TRBD1 as a possible D gene (5 bases). The CDR3 has 16 residues. In germline, CDR1 is SGHRS, CDR2 YFSETQ. Deletions cut 0 bases from V and 4 bases from J, with 16 bases between. The CDR3 DNA reads TGCGCCAGCAGCTTGGCTGCGTACACAGGACCCTATGGCTACACCTTC. It is translated as CASSLAAYTGPYGYTF.

The gene calls are TRBV30 and TRBJ1-1; D uncertain. V was trimmed by 0 bases and J by 1 base, leaving 6 bases between them. The CDR3 totals 13 residues. In germline, CDR1 is GTSNPN, CDR2 SVGIG (reference sequence). The CDR3: CAWSVHWNTEAFF. The DNA of the CDR3 is TGTGCCTGGAGTGTACATTGGAACACTGAAGCTTTCTTT.

The chain couples TRBV5-6 to TRBJ2-5; D unresolved. CDR3 length: 14 amino acids. The V end lost 0 bases, the J end lost 3 bases, and 9 bases lay between the germline ends. Germline CDR1 SGHDT, CDR2 YYEEEE. The CDR3 DNA is TGTGCCAGCAGCTTGGGGCCCCAGGAAGAGACCCAGTACTTC. Its protein is CASSLGPQEETQYF.

The chain joins TRBV7-2 to TRBJ2-3; 12 nucleotides align to TRBD2. The CDR3 runs 17 residues. In germline, CDR1 is SGHTA, CDR2 FQGNSA. The V and J ends lost 3 bases and 2 bases, in that order; junction bases with no gene match: 6. The CDR3 here is CASSFIRLAGVTDTQYF. The DNA of the CDR3 is TGTGCCAGCAGCTTTATTCGACTAGCGGGAGTCACAGATACGCAGTATTTT.

The sample holds one count of this clone. Other DNA sequences of this sample code for an identical CDR3. The chain combines TRBV4-3 with TRBJ2-3, with D perhaps matching TRBD2 (5 bases). Trimming pared 0 bases from V and 6 bases from J, leaving 10 bases between. The CDR3 totals 14 residues. The germline V gene has CDR1 LGHNA and CDR2 YSLEER. This CDR3 reads CASSQDRGPDTQYF. The CDR3, as DNA: TGCGCCAGCAGCCAAGATCGGGGTCCGGATACGCAGTATTTT.

The V and J genes are TRBV2 and TRBJ2-3; 7 bases fit TRBD2. The germline gives CDR1 SNHLY, CDR2 FYNNEI. The CDR3 has 18 residues. The V segment lost 7 bases and the J segment 4 bases; nucleotides outside the gene matches: 20. CDR3 region: CASMGGDFMRGRPDTQYF. CDR3 sequence (DNA): TGTGCCAGCATGGGAGGTGACTTTATGCGGGGGAGGCCAGATACGCAGTATTTT.